This T cell receptor beta chain emerged from a study of blood T cell repertoires in COVID-19. Study overall: Nucleic acid was either cDNA or gDNA, and it came from T cells, B-cell-depleted T cells, or PBMCs.

TCRdb's copy holds only in-frame clones and misses some; the assay was immunoSEQ multiplex PCR. The sample records around 150,000 clones, less than 90% being singletons. CDR3 length equals 13 residues. CDR1 and CDR2 from the germline V gene are SGHAT and FQNNGV. Trimming cost V 5 bases and J 4 bases, with 11 bases left between them. Sample: peripheral blood. This chain links TRBV11-2 with TRBJ2-5; weak D call: TRBD2 (6 bases). The sequence came from a human donor with COVID-19, enrolled during active disease. The donor label of this sample is uncertain. In nucleotides, the CDR3 is TGTGCCAGCAGCACTAGCTCTGGAGAGACCCAGTACTTC. Protein product: CASSTSSGETQYF.